This section outlines one T cell receptor (beta chain) sequence together with its context. Generated by immunoSEQ multiplex PCR, the TCRdb table keeps only in-frame clones and is missing some. The sample holds over 2,000,000 clones, roughly 95% seen once. Only CD45RO-negative cells positively selected for CCR7 counted as naive CD8 cells, so terminally differentiated effector memory CD45RA+ cells were excluded. These data originate in a study of shared clonotypes between healthy human individuals. The overall study: Researchers drew samples from a couple of women and a few men aged 18 to 49.

The CDR3 is 17 amino acids. Germline assignment: CDR1 LGHNT and CDR2 FRNRAP. Trimming removed 3 bases from V and 6 bases from J, with 23 bases in between. Sequences were obtained from naive CD8+ T cells from PBMCs. This clonotype originated in a young man in good health. Some clones in this sample may be carry-over from other donors' samples. The chain employs TRBV12-5 and TRBJ1-2, with D possibly being TRBD1 (5 bases). The CDR3 nucleotides read TGTGCTAGTGGTTTCACATACGAAATTGTGGGGGATCATGGCTACACCTTC. It translates to CASGFTYEIVGDHGYTF.